Only a few counts were recorded for the clone carrying this T cell receptor beta chain. V shed 4 bases and J 7 bases; nucleotides not matched to a gene: 25. CDR1 is SGHAT and CDR2 is FQDESV in the germline V gene (reference sequence). This CDR3 comprises 20 residues. Molecular barcoding with unique molecular identifiers was used for the TCRbeta library. A single record per CDR3 protein comes from TCRdb applying MiXCR to the PCR reads. The data show 500,000 to 600,000 distinct CDR3 sequences, about 18% seen once. The sample belongs to a study of T-cell reconstitution after alpha-beta-depleted transplantation in children.

This clonotype was sampled from a human donor who donated a stem cell graft to a child with acute lymphoblastic leukemia. This chain uses TRBV11-1 with TRBJ2-3; TRBD2 agrees at 8 bases. The sample consisted of PBMCs from the stem cell graft donor, taken from the stem cell graft. CDR3 DNA: TGTGCCAGCAGCTCAACCCCAGTTAGCGGGATAATTCGAGTTACGAATACGCAGTATTTT. Protein product: CASSSTPVSGIIRVTNTQYF.